The subject of this entry is one TCR beta chain. Primers: 60 Vbeta forward and 13 Jbeta reverse. Sequencing used immunoSEQ multiplex PCR; TCRdb keeps in-frame clones, though not all of them. The sample shows 150,000 to 200,000 clones, roughly 9.4% of them seen only once. The source of the sample is a study of cytomegalovirus exposure and HLA in healthy donors. The CDR3 is made up of 16 amino acids. The V gene's germline CDR1 is MGHDK and CDR2 SYGVNS. V was cut by 5 bases and J by 0 bases, with 17 bases left in between. The material sequenced was PBMCs. The clonotype comes from a woman aged 30 to 39 in good health and CMV-seropositive. The chain joins TRBV25-1 to TRBJ2-7, with D perhaps TRBD2 (6 bases). The CDR3 DNA follows: TGTGCCAGCAGTCCCCCGGGACTGATGAGCTCCTACGAGCAGTACTTC. This codes for CASSPPGLMSSYEQYF.